What follows are 30 T cell receptor beta chains derived from one specimen sequenced in a study of shared clonotypes between healthy human individuals (dated by TCRdb to between 2020 and 2021). CD8 naive samples were CD45RO-negative cells positively selected for CCR7, giving a CD45RA+CCR7+ population that excluded TemRA cells. The library was generated by the immunoSEQ multiplex PCR assay. The source is immuneACCESS, and TCRdb retained only in-frame sequences with V and J called. Part of the clones is not carried over; for the studies checked, unresolved V genes explain less than half of this, and the remainder is unexplained. A total of roughly 850,000 clones appear in this sample, about 97% of them only once. In total, the top ten clones hold less than 0.25% of the sample. Material for sequencing was naive CD8+ T cells sorted from blood. This sample's cell subset or site label indicates: CD45RA+CCR7+. These receptor sequences come from a man aged 25-40 years in good health.

This chain uses TRBV5-6 with TRBJ1-5; D uncertain. Trimming stripped 0 bases from V and 1 base from J, with 11 bases between. The germline CDR1 and CDR2 sequences are SGHDT and YYEEEE. The CDR3 is 16 residues long. CDR3 loop: CASSLAGYGSNQPQHF. CDR3 in DNA: TGTGCCAGCAGCTTGGCCGGTTATGGGAGCAATCAGCCCCAGCATTTT.

The V and J genes are TRBV27 and TRBJ2-1; TRBD2 agrees at 7 bases. In germline, CDR1 is MNHEY, CDR2 SMNVEV (reference sequence). CDR3 length equals 17 residues. The V gene end was trimmed by 4 bases and the J gene end by 4 bases; junction bases not matched to a gene: 13. In DNA form, the CDR3 reads TGTGCCAGCAGTTCGCCCTTGGGGGGAGGGCCATACAATGAGCAGTTCTTC. It encodes CASSSPLGGGPYNEQFF.

This clone was picked up one time. J is TRBJ2-6 and V is TRBV5-5, with 7 bases aligning to TRBD1. Trimming took 4 bases from V and 0 from J; bases not matched to a gene: 13. CDR3 length equals 19 residues. CDR1 and CDR2 from the germline V gene are SGHKS and YYEKEE (reference sequence). This CDR3 reads CASSPYSTGTYSGANVLTF. In DNA, the CDR3 is TGTGCCAGCAGCCCTTATTCGACAGGGACCTACTCTGGGGCCAACGTCCTGACTTTC.

The chain uses TRBV2 and TRBJ2-7; D possibly corresponds to TRBD1 (6 bases). The ends were cut back, 6 bases at V and 4 bases at J, with 10 bases in the middle. Germline CDR1 and CDR2: SNHLY and FYNNEI. The CDR3 extends over 12 amino acids. CDR3 nucleotide sequence: TGTGCCAGCAGGGGGGCGAAATACGAGCAGTACTTC. It translates to CASRGAKYEQYF.

This chain connects TRBV18 to TRBJ2-7; D not resolved. CDR1 is KGHSH, CDR2 LQKENI, per germline. V shed 9 bases and J shed 3 bases, with 9 bases lying between them. This CDR3 comprises 11 residues. Written as DNA, the CDR3 is TGTGCCAGTTCGGACGGCTACGAGCAGTACTTC. Protein product: CASSDGYEQYF.

This chain connects TRBV7-9 to TRBJ2-7; the D call may be TRBD1 or TRBD2 (5 bases each). CDR1 and CDR2 from the germline V gene are SEHNR and FQNEAQ (reference sequence). The CDR3 spans 15 residues. Between the trimmed V and J ends, which lost 5 bases and 2 bases, there was a span of 16 bases. In nucleotides, the CDR3 is TGTGCCAGCAGCCCCCCGGGACGGCATGCCTACGAGCAGTACTTC. This codes for CASSPPGRHAYEQYF.

V and J are TRBV5-1 and TRBJ2-7, with 10 bases matching TRBD2. CDR3 size: 15 residues. Germline CDR1 and CDR2: SGHRS and YFSETQ. The ends lost 7 bases at V and 0 bases at J; junction bases unmatched: 7. The CDR3 here is CASGAGGISSYEQYF. In DNA, the CDR3 is TGCGCCAGCGGAGCGGGAGGGATAAGCTCCTACGAGCAGTACTTC.

The CDR3 sequence is CASSPNRVDEPQHF. The CDR3 DNA is TGTGCCAGCAGTCCGAACAGGGTGGATGAGCCCCAGCATTTT. The rearrangement links TRBV27 to TRBJ1-5; a possible D gene is TRBD1 (6 bases). There are 14 residues in the CDR3. V dropped 5 bases and J dropped 8 bases, with 16 bases sitting between them. Germline CDR1 and CDR2: MNHEY and SMNVEV (reference sequence).

The V gene is TRBV28, the J gene TRBJ2-5; no firm D call. Trimming cost V 8 bases and J 2 bases, with 18 bases left between them. The CDR3 extends over 15 amino acids. Germline values: CDR1 MDHEN, CDR2 SYDVKM. The CDR3 nucleotides read TGTGCCAGCTTCAAGAGGAGTAATGGGCAAGAGACCCAGTACTTC. Translated, it gives CASFKRSNGQETQYF.

Here the CDR3 reads CASSSREGTNEKLFF. DNA of the CDR3: TGTGCCAGCAGCTCGAGGGAGGGAACTAATGAAAAACTGTTTTTT. The chain uses TRBV7-9 and TRBJ1-4; unclear D gene. V gave up 4 bases and J gave up 1 base, with 10 bases separating them. The CDR3 sequence is 15 residues long. CDR1 and CDR2 (germline): SEHNR, FQNEAQ (reference sequence).

The rearrangement links TRBV7-6 to TRBJ2-3, with D possibly matching TRBD2 (6 bases). The CDR3 sequence is 14 residues long. CDR1 SGHVS and CDR2 FNYEAQ come from the germline V gene. V lost 1 base, J lost 6 bases, and 11 bases lay in between. The CDR3 loop is CASSLDRELDTQYF. The CDR3 coding sequence is TGTGCCAGCAGCTTAGACCGGGAGCTGGATACGCAGTATTTT. Using reference TRBV7-6 and TRBJ2-3 for the parts outside the CDR3, the full variable domain is GAGVSQSPRYKVTKRGQDVALRCDPISGHVSLYWYRQALGQGPEFLTYFNYEAQQDKSGLPNDRFSAERPEGSISTLTIQRTEQRDSAMYRCASSLDRELDTQYFGPGTRLTVL.

This clone has just one count. V is TRBV13 and J is TRBJ2-7; D possibly corresponds to TRBD2 (5 bases). The CDR3 is made up of 14 amino acids. The V gene's germline CDR1 is PRHDT and CDR2 FYEKMQ (reference sequence). V was trimmed by 5 bases and J by 4 bases, leaving 15 bases between them. The CDR3 loop is CASSPGLRLYEQYF. The CDR3 DNA is TGTGCCAGCAGCCCAGGACTTAGACTATACGAGCAGTACTTC.

The CDR3 DNA is TGCGCCAGCAGCTTGGCGGTCGGAGCGAGGGAGACCCAGTACTTC. It translates to CASSLAVGARETQYF. The V call is TRBV5-1, the J call TRBJ2-5; unclear D gene. Germline V gene lookup returns CDR1 SGHRS and CDR2 YFSETQ. CDR3 length: 15 residues. With 0 bases removed from V and 5 bases from J, the gap between germline ends came to 14 bases. The variable domain in full, completed from reference TRBV5-1 and TRBJ2-5, reads KAGVTQTPRYLIKTRGQQVTLSCSPISGHRSVSWYQQTPGQGLQFLFEYFSETQRNKGNFPGRFSGRQFSNSRSEMNVSTLELGDSALYLCASSLAVGARETQYFGPGTRLLVL.

The chain is built from TRBV7-2 and TRBJ2-7; 7 bases match TRBD2. The CDR3 sequence is 16 residues long. V lost 3 bases to trimming and J lost 1 base; unmatched junction nucleotides: 9. Germline assignment: CDR1 SGHTA and CDR2 FQGNSA. CDR3 in amino acids: CASSFHRDYKSYEQYF. CDR3 bases: TGTGCCAGCAGCTTTCACCGGGACTACAAATCCTACGAGCAGTACTTC.

This clone was seen a single time. The chain links TRBV7-9 to TRBJ1-3; possible D gene TRBD1, 5 bases. Trimming left V 5 bases short and J 4 bases short, with 15 bases between. In germline, CDR1 is SEHNR, CDR2 FQNEAQ (reference sequence). The CDR3 extends over 15 amino acids. The CDR3 reads CASSPGGTVGNTIYF. CDR3 nucleotide sequence: TGTGCCAGCAGCCCCGGCGGGACTGTCGGAAACACCATATATTTT.

This clone was seen only once. This sequence joins TRBV7-2 and TRBJ1-1, with TRBD1 as a possible D gene (6 bases). CDR3 length: 15 amino acids. In germline, CDR1 is SGHTA, CDR2 FQGNSA. Between the trimmed V and J ends, which lost 3 bases and 1 base, there was a span of 12 bases. This chain's CDR3 is CASSFTGSGNTEAFF. CDR3 DNA: TGTGCCAGCAGCTTCACAGGGTCCGGGAACACTGAAGCTTTCTTT.

The CDR3 DNA reads TGTGCCAGCAGTTTGGGGTCTAGCACAGATACGCAGTATTTT. This codes for CASSLGSSTDTQYF. The V gene is TRBV28, the J gene TRBJ2-3; D is ambiguous. Germline CDR1 MDHEN, CDR2 SYDVKM. The CDR3 consists of 14 residues. V lost 3 bases and J 0 bases, leaving 7 bases between the germline ends. Filled out from reference TRBV28 and TRBJ2-3, the complete variable domain reads DVKVTQSSRYLVKRTGEKVFLECVQDMDHENMFWYRQDPGLGLRLIYFSYDVKMKEKGDIPEGYSVSREKKERFSLILESASTNQTSMYLCASSLGSSTDTQYFGPGTRLTVL.

The CDR3 sequence is CASGKETGHYEQYF. CDR3 DNA: TGTGCCAGCGGAAAAGAGACAGGGCACTACGAGCAGTACTTC. V usage is TRBV7-6 and J usage is TRBJ2-7, with 7 positions matching TRBD1. The V gene's germline CDR1 is SGHVS and CDR2 FNYEAQ. The junction had 10 bases not matched to a gene; V was cut back by 8 bases and J by 3 bases. This CDR3 is built from 14 residues.

The V and J genes are TRBV19 and TRBJ2-5, with 7 bases aligning to TRBD2. Looked up from germline, CDR1 is LNHDA and CDR2 is SQIVND (reference sequence). The CDR3 is made up of 13 amino acids. V was clipped by 5 bases and J by 0 bases; unmatched bases: 0. The CDR3 DNA sequence: TGTGCCAGTAGTCTAGCGGACCAAGAGACCCAGTACTTC. It encodes CASSLADQETQYF.

The chain joins TRBV11-3 to TRBJ2-1, with no clear D. The ends were cut back, 3 bases at V and 4 bases at J, with 7 bases in the middle. This CDR3 is 13 amino acids long. Germline CDR1 SGHNT, CDR2 YENEEA. The CDR3 DNA reads TGTGCCAGCAGCTTCAGTAGTTACAATGAGCAGTTCTTC. It encodes CASSFSSYNEQFF.

The chain's CDR3 is CASSVGGIETQYF. The CDR3, as DNA: TGCGCCAGCAGTGTAGGGGGGATAGAGACCCAGTACTTC. V and J are TRBV10-2 and TRBJ2-5; D is perhaps TRBD1 or TRBD2 (6 bases each). Trimming took off 4 bases at V and 4 bases at J, with 10 bases between the two ends. Germline CDR1 WSHSY, CDR2 SAAADI. This CDR3 is 13 amino acids long.

The V call is TRBV10-3, the J call TRBJ1-1, with D possibly TRBD1 on 5 matching bases. There are 12 residues in the CDR3. The V end was cut by 7 bases, the J end by 4 bases, with 10 bases between. Germline V CDR1 and CDR2: ENHRY, SYGVKD. The CDR3 sequence: CAIKGISTEAFF. The CDR3 nucleotides are TGTGCCATCAAGGGGATCAGCACTGAAGCTTTCTTT.

This chain joins TRBV5-1 and TRBJ2-7; 7 bases fit TRBD2. The J segment lost 2 bases and the V segment lost 2 bases, leaving 7 bases of the junction unmatched. CDR3 length: 15 residues. Germline values: CDR1 SGHRS, CDR2 YFSETQ. DNA of the CDR3: TGCGCCAGCAGCTTACAGCGGGACTCTCCCTACGAGCAGTACTTC. Amino acids: CASSLQRDSPYEQYF.

This clone has just one count. The rearrangement joins TRBV29-1 to TRBJ2-3, with D uncertain. Trimming removed 3 bases at V and 0 bases at J, with 13 bases between. Germline lookup yields CDR1 SQVTM and CDR2 ANQGSEA. The CDR3 has 15 residues. This CDR3 is CSVDVRTPSTDTQYF. The CDR3 nucleotides are TGCAGCGTTGATGTGAGAACGCCTAGCACAGATACGCAGTATTTT.

This clone occurred once. This chain connects TRBV5-5 to TRBJ2-2; D is perhaps TRBD1 (6 bases). Between the trimmed V and J ends, which lost 0 bases and 10 bases, there was a span of 16 bases. Germline V gene sequence: CDR1 SGHKS, CDR2 YYEKEE (reference sequence). The CDR3 is 15 residues long. In DNA form, the CDR3 reads TGTGCCAGCAGCTTGGAGGGATTGACAGGAATGGAGCTGTTTTTT. It yields the protein CASSLEGLTGMELFF.

The chain recombines TRBV4-1 with TRBJ2-3, with TRBD1 matching over 9 bases. The CDR3 runs to 16 residues. J was trimmed by 3 bases and V by 2 bases; bases with no gene match: 6. Germline assignment: CDR1 MGHRA and CDR2 YSYEKL. Written as DNA, the CDR3 is TGCGCCAGCAGCCAATCCGGGACAGGGACGACAGATACGCAGTATTTT. Its translation: CASSQSGTGTTDTQYF.

The chain couples TRBV7-9 to TRBJ2-1; 8 bases fit TRBD1. CDR3 size: 13 residues. CDR1 and CDR2 (germline): SEHNR, FQNEAQ (reference sequence). The trim removed 2 bases at V and 8 bases at J, leaving 2 bases unmatched. Here the CDR3 DNA reads TGTGCCAGCAGCTTAACGACAGGGGATGAGCAGTTCTTC. Amino acids: CASSLTTGDEQFF. The variable domain in full, completed from reference TRBV7-9 and TRBJ2-1, reads DTGVSQNPRHKITKRGQNVTFRCDPISEHNRLYWYRQTLGQGPEFLTYFQNEAQLEKSRLLSDRFSAERPKGSFSTLEIQRTEQGDSAMYLCASSLTTGDEQFFGPGTRLTVL.

This chain links TRBV9 with TRBJ1-1, with D possibly TRBD1 on 5 matching bases. The CDR3 runs to 14 residues. Germline V gene data show CDR1 as SGDLS and CDR2 as YYNGEE. V lost 2 bases, J lost 0 bases, and 8 bases lay in between. This chain's CDR3 is CASSVDSMNTEAFF. CDR3 nucleotides: TGTGCCAGCAGCGTTGACAGCATGAACACTGAAGCTTTCTTT.

Concerning this clone: The identical CDR3 is also encoded by other nucleotide sequences in the sample. The gene calls are TRBV6-5 and TRBJ1-1, with a weak D call TRBD1 (5 bases). Germline lookup yields CDR1 MNHEY and CDR2 SVGAGI. Trimming cost V 5 bases and J 0 bases, with 10 bases left between them. The CDR3 has 14 residues. The chain's CDR3 is CASSLDRLNTEAFF. CDR3 coding DNA: TGTGCCAGCAGTCTTGACAGACTGAACACTGAAGCTTTCTTT.

The chain combines TRBV7-9 with TRBJ2-5; possibly TRBD1 for D (5 bases). Deletions cut 1 base from V and 2 bases from J, with 11 bases between. Germline V lookup: CDR1 SEHNR, CDR2 FQNEAQ (reference sequence). This CDR3 has 15 residues. CDR3 loop: CASSLVATVQETQYF. CDR3 nucleotides: TGTGCCAGCAGCTTAGTCGCGACAGTTCAAGAGACCCAGTACTTC.